This T cell receptor beta chain was observed in a study of blood T cell repertoires in COVID-19 (dated by TCRdb to about 2020). In the study overall: Samples covering the acute and convalescent phases of COVID-19 were provided by collaborators in the United States, Italy and Spain. HLA class I and class II types, where available, came from metadata supplied by the sample provider rather than from assay-based typing. The material from the prospective study consisted of cDNA or gDNA derived from T cells, B-cell-depleted T cells, or PBMCs. The samples were drawn from two sources: the first 160 participants of the ongoing ImmuneRACE study, and 1,000 to 1,500 subjects contributed by 6 global collaborators. The repertoires were released in a freely available public database intended as a resource for research on the immune response to SARS-CoV-2. Subjects who had been exposed to COVID-19, were actively infected with it, or had recovered from it provided the deeply sampled blood TCRbeta repertoires that made up the dataset. A de-identified subject ID, COVID-19 status, age in years and sex were almost always included in the sample metadata.

TCRbeta CDR3 regions were amplified from genomic DNA using the immunoSEQ Assay, a bias-controlled multiplex PCR. Regarding the original processing steps: The number of nucleated cells in each sample was estimated by amplification of reference gene primers within the assay. To quantify the absolute abundance of each unique TCRbeta CDR3 rearrangement, sequence reads were collapsed and filtered. For each sample, productive Simpson clonality was calculated as the square root of Simpson's diversity index over productive rearrangements. TCRdb took this table from immuneACCESS and kept in-frame rearrangements with V and J called. Such tables lack part of the clones; where checked against another copy, unresolved V genes explain under half of the gap, and the rest is unexplained. Clonal size and the V and J genes are those of that table, whereas D and trimming came from the DNA. This sample comprises 40,000 or so clones, 80% to 90% of them detected only once. The top ten clones comprise more than 8% of the sample.

Its CDR3 holds 13 amino acids, cysteine through phenylalanine. Only the CDR3 part of the read is kept: 39 bases, read in frame from the first base. According to the germline V gene, CDR1 reads SGHAT and CDR2 reads FQNNGV. The trim is 4 bases for V and 5 bases for J, with a gap of 12 bases between the germline ends. Worth noting for this clone: Its recognized antigen is unknown. No quality values exist for individual bases; no much larger clone is one base distant.

Broad study findings and their caveats: Clinical and demographic metadata were provided uncurated, with the amount varying by source and participant.

Whole blood was collected in K2EDTA tubes by collaborating institutions according to the institutions' own protocols. For TCRbeta analysis, collaborator samples were shipped as frozen whole blood, as isolated PBMCs, or as DNA extracted from either sample type. This clonotype was sampled from a man aged 60 to 75 in a cohort sampled during active COVID-19. Sequencing input: peripheral blood. The chain links TRBV11-2 with TRBJ2-7, and possibly TRBD1, on 6 matching bases. The bases read TGTGCCAGCAGCTCTCAGGGGTACGACGAGCAGTACTTC. Translated, it gives CASSSQGYDEQYF.